The 13 T cell receptor beta chains given below trace back to one sample, sequenced in a study of T cells in Graves' hyperthyroidism and ophthalmopathy. It was RNA transcripts that yielded the amplified TCR beta CDR3 regions. With the HTBI primer set, the TCR CDR3 went through a first round of RT-PCR. In TCRdb, the multiplex PCR reads were re-called with MiXCR into one record per CDR3 protein. The data hold around 240,000 distinct CDR3 sequences, with about 14% observed a single time. Sequenced: blood. Every receptor here comes from a woman between 40 and 50 years old with Graves' hyperthyroidism that later progressed to Graves' ophthalmopathy.

The V and J genes are TRBV19 and TRBJ2-2; TRBD2 agrees at 10 bases. V lost 5 bases, J lost 4 bases, and 4 bases stayed unmatched. This CDR3 region has 15 residues. Per germline, CDR1 LNHDA and CDR2 SQIVND (reference sequence). CDR3 region: CASSWTSGATGELFF. CDR3 sequence (DNA): TGTGCCAGTAGTTGGACTAGCGGAGCCACCGGGGAGCTGTTTTTT.

The chain has TRBV28 and TRBJ2-1; TRBD2 aligns across 12 bases. V lost 6 bases, J lost 8 bases, and 11 bases stayed unmatched. Per the germline V gene, CDR1 is MDHEN and CDR2 is SYDVKM. This CDR3 spans 16 amino acids. The CDR3 sequence: CASSQAASGRADEQFF. The DNA for the CDR3 is TGTGCCAGCAGCCAAGCCGCTAGCGGGAGGGCCGATGAGCAGTTCTTC.

Notes on this clonotype: At one end, the junction sequence differs from germline, possibly due to a read error. V gene TRBV25-1 combines with J gene TRBJ2-2, with 8 bases fitting TRBD2. The CDR3 loop spans 16 amino acids. CDR1 is MGHDK and CDR2 is SYGVNS in the germline V gene. This CDR3 reads CASSEVAGTRGGEPFF. DNA for the CDR3: TGTGCCAGCAGTGAAGTGGCCGGGACTAGGGGCGGGGAGCCGTTTTTT.

This clonotype was detected ten times or more. The V gene is TRBV9, the J gene TRBJ1-3; D not certain. Looked up from germline, CDR1 is SGDLS and CDR2 is YYNGEE. The CDR3 has 16 amino acids. Trimming shortened V by 4 bases and J by 0 bases, and 14 bases separated the two germline ends. CDR3 sequence reads: CASSQRHHISGNTIYF. The CDR3 coding sequence is TGTGCCAGCAGCCAACGACACCATATCTCTGGAAACACCATATATTTT.

As concerns this clonotype: A much larger clone differs by one base, so this may be a read error. The chain recombines TRBV14 with TRBJ2-1, with a weak D call TRBD1 (6 bases). This CDR3 comprises 18 residues. V lost 4 bases, J lost 3 bases, and 22 bases lay in between. The germline V gene encodes CDR1 SGHDN and CDR2 FVKESK. The CDR3 coding sequence is TGTGCCAGCAGCCGGTCGGCAGGGGCAAACTTTTACTACAATGAGCAGTTCTTC. It codes for CASSRSAGANFYYNEQFF.

This clonotype was counted at least ten times. The chain recombines TRBV7-6 with TRBJ2-3, with 16 bases identical to TRBD2. V was clipped by 5 bases and J by 4 bases; unmatched bases: 6. The CDR3 loop spans 17 amino acids. Looked up from germline, CDR1 is SGHVS and CDR2 is FNYEAQ. CDR3 in DNA: TGTGCCAGCAGCAACGGGACTAGCGGGAGGGGCGCAGATACGCAGTATTTT. This translates into CASSNGTSGRGADTQYF.

This clonotype was counted many times. The CDR3 coding sequence is TGTGCCAGCAGTAGACTAGCGGGAGGCACCTACGAGCAGTACTTC. It specifies CASSRLAGGTYEQYF. The chain combines TRBV28 with TRBJ2-7; 13 bases are a match to TRBD2. The germline V gene has CDR1 MDHEN and CDR2 SYDVKM. The CDR3 is made up of 15 amino acids. Trimming removed 5 bases from V and 2 bases from J; junction bases left unmatched: 3.

This clonotype was counted many times. This chain joins TRBV27 and TRBJ1-5, with unresolved D. Germline V lookup: CDR1 MNHEY, CDR2 SMNVEV (reference sequence). There are 13 residues in the CDR3. V was shortened by 2 bases and J by 7 bases, with 9 bases between the two germline ends. In nucleotides, the CDR3 is TGTGCCAGCAGTTTAGGGGTTGGGCAGCCCCAGCATTTT. Translation gives CASSLGVGQPQHF.

In its sample, this clonotype was seen many times. In DNA, the CDR3 is TGCAGCGTTGATTACCGCAACTATGGCTACACCTTC. Encoded protein: CSVDYRNYGYTF. The V gene is TRBV29-1, the J gene TRBJ1-2, with D hard to call. V dropped 3 bases and J dropped 2 bases, with 7 bases sitting between them. CDR3 length equals 12 residues. In germline, CDR1 is SQVTM, CDR2 ANQGSEA.

This clonotype was seen more than once but under ten times. The genes are TRBV6-2 or TRBV6-3 and TRBJ1-3; D unclear. Germline V CDR1 and CDR2: MNHEY, SVGEGT. This CDR3 has 18 residues. Trimming stripped 0 bases from V and 2 bases from J, with 17 bases between. The CDR3 DNA reads TGTGCCAGCAGTTACTCGTCCTCTTCAGGCGAGGCTGGAAACACCATATATTTT. Translating gives CASSYSSSSGEAGNTIYF.

This clonotype was counted at least ten times. This chain links TRBV24-1 with TRBJ1-1, with 10 bases that match TRBD1. CDR3 length: 16 amino acids. V gave up 8 bases and J gave up 1 base; unmatched junction bases: 9. Germline V gene sequence: CDR1 KGHDR, CDR2 SFDVKD. CDR3 sequence reads: CATNTTRDRGNTEAFF. The DNA of the CDR3 is TGTGCCACCAATACAACCCGGGACAGGGGGAACACTGAAGCTTTCTTT.

The rearrangement joins TRBV28 to TRBJ2-3; 7 bases are shared with TRBD2. The V segment lost 4 bases and the J segment 0 bases; nucleotides outside the gene matches: 7. Germline V CDR1 and CDR2: MDHEN, SYDVKM. The CDR3 sequence is 16 residues long. CDR3 region: CASSSIAGVSTDTQYF. The DNA of the CDR3 is TGTGCCAGCAGTTCCATCGCGGGAGTGAGCACAGATACGCAGTATTTT. Combining the CDR3 with reference TRBV28 and TRBJ2-3 gives the whole variable domain DVKVTQSSRYLVKRTGEKVFLECVQDMDHENMFWYRQDPGLGLRLIYFSYDVKMKEKGDIPEGYSVSREKKERFSLILESASTNQTSMYLCASSSIAGVSTDTQYFGPGTRLTVL.

This clonotype occurred a few times. V is TRBV4-1 and J is TRBJ2-1; possible D gene TRBD2, 6 bases. CDR1 and CDR2 from the germline V gene are MGHRA and YSYEKL. V was cut by 0 bases and J by 4 bases, with 16 bases left in between. The CDR3 spans 17 residues. The CDR3 nucleotides read TGCGCCAGCAGCCAAGAGCGGGATTCAGTCCCTTACAATGAGCAGTTCTTC. Protein product: CASSQERDSVPYNEQFF.